The source of this T cell receptor beta chain is a study of T cells in Graves' hyperthyroidism and ophthalmopathy. The study's findings and limits: The blood repertoire included most of the expanded thyroid clonotypes above 0.001. Researchers report that a 13 V-J model separated ophthalmopathy from stable hyperthyroidism.

Amplified TCR beta CDR3 regions derived from RNA transcripts. RT-PCR in the first round (using the HTBI primer set) targeted the TCR CDR3. MiXCR, run by TCRdb on the multiplex PCR reads, gives a single entry per CDR3 protein. The sample has 650,000 to 700,000 distinct CDR3 sequences; approximately 15% are singletons. Cells are PBMCs isolated from around 9.4 ml of fresh blood. This clonotype was found many times. The antigen is not known. The receptor was derived from a man between 45 and 60 years old with Graves' hyperthyroidism. The sample was blood.

Here the CDR3 reads CASSNRDRPYEQYF. The CDR3 DNA reads as TGTGCCAGCAGCAACCGGGACAGACCCTACGAGCAGTACTTC. This chain connects TRBV3-1 to TRBJ2-7, with 7 nucleotides matching TRBD1. With 5 bases clipped from V and 2 bases from J, the junction kept 6 bases outside the gene matches. The germline V gene encodes CDR1 LGHDT and CDR2 YNNKEL (reference sequence). CDR3 length equals 14 residues.